This TCR beta chain was observed in a study of spatial heterogeneity in lung cancer. As for the study in general: Alpha-chain sequences were consistently detected in smaller numbers than beta-chain sequences. Raw reads contained each unique TCR and UMI combination more than ten times on average.

The library protocol tagged each TCR cDNA with a unique molecular identifier. MiXCR, run by TCRdb on the 5' RACE reads, gives a single entry per CDR3 protein. The sample shows 65,000 to 85,000 distinct CDR3 sequences, approximately 20% of them seen only once. Trimming took 6 bases from V and 10 from J, leaving 10 bases between them. This CDR3 has 11 amino acids. Time point indicated: sample taken at primary tumor resection. Whole RNA was taken from tumor, nontumor lung or frozen PBMC; it was then sequenced unsorted. The donors were more than 70 patients with non-small cell lung cancer that was early-stage and untreated.

V usage is TRBV12-3 or TRBV12-4 and J usage is TRBJ2-1, with D uncertain. The source is a male donor with early-stage non-small cell lung cancer. The sample in question was PBMCs, obtained at surgery. The CDR3 coding sequence is TGTGCCAGCAGGGGGTTCGGCGAGCAGTTCTTC. Translated: CASRGFGEQFF.